This TCR beta chain was retrieved from a study of blood T cell repertoires in COVID-19. In the study overall: Samples came from the United States, Italy and Spain, spanning acute and convalescent COVID-19.

V trimming: 3 bases; J trimming: 7 bases; junction bases outside the gene matches: 8. This CDR3 is 15 amino acids long. Germline lookup yields CDR1 KGHDR and CDR2 SFDVKD. Sequenced by immunoSEQ multiplex PCR; TCRdb stores in-frame clones only, minus some. In the table there are tens of thousands of clones, about nine tenths of which are singletons. The receptor's source is a human donor with acute or convalescent COVID-19. The donor label of this sample is uncertain. The gene calls are TRBV24-1 and TRBJ1-2, with 9 positions matching TRBD1. Sequences were obtained from peripheral blood. The CDR3 DNA reads TGTGCCACCAGTGATGGTACCGGGACAGGGTTTGGCTACACCTTC. This codes for CATSDGTGTGFGYTF.